This T cell receptor beta chain is drawn from a study of shared clonotypes between healthy human individuals. Trimming left V 5 bases short and J 7 bases short, with 18 bases between. There are 15 residues in the CDR3. The germline CDR1 and CDR2 sequences are SGHVS and FQNEAQ. Sequenced by immunoSEQ multiplex PCR; TCRdb stores in-frame clones only, minus some. The data contain about 1.1 million clones, around 82% of them singletons. The sequence derives from a man younger than 35 in good health. Some clones in this sample may be carry-over from other donors' samples. Material for sequencing was memory CD4+ T cells from PBMCs. Subset given: CD45RA-negative fraction. This chain uses TRBV7-8 with TRBJ1-5, with no clear D. CDR3 residues: CASSLSSQSGQPQHF. CDR3 DNA: TGTGCCAGCAGCCTCTCCTCGCAGTCAGGCCAGCCCCAGCATTTT.